These 25 T cell receptor beta chains originate from one sample sequenced in a study of CD8 T cells in ankylosing spondylitis. TCRdb reprocessed the 5' RACE reads via MiXCR and lists one record per CDR3 protein. The sample includes about 140,000 distinct CDR3 sequences, around 6.6% of them seen just once. Sequencing was done on a sample of blood, either unsorted or a sorted T cell fraction (not recorded which). These receptors were taken from a female donor with ankylosing spondylitis or in good health (not recorded which).

This clonotype has ten or more counts. J is TRBJ2-1 and V is TRBV11-2; D might be TRBD2 (5 bases). V lost 4 bases, J lost 6 bases, and 10 bases lay in between. The germline V gene has CDR1 SGHAT and CDR2 FQNNGV. CDR3 length: 13 residues. CDR3 nucleotide sequence: TGTGCCAGCAGCTCCCGACTACTCAATGAGCAGTTCTTC. Residues: CASSSRLLNEQFF. The full variable domain, its missing parts supplied by reference TRBV11-2 and TRBJ2-1, is EAGVAQSPRYKIIEKRQSVAFWCNPISGHATLYWYQQILGQGPKLLIQFQNNGVVDDSQLPKDRFSAERLKGVDSTLKIQPAKLEDSAVYLCASSSRLLNEQFFGPGTRLTVL.

This clonotype came up many times. The chain links TRBV12-3 or TRBV12-4 to TRBJ1-1; D gene uncertain. The ends were cut back, 4 bases at V and 6 bases at J, with 21 bases in the middle. CDR3 length: 16 residues. The CDR3 is CASSSLPAYSAAEAFF. The CDR3, as DNA: TGTGCCAGCAGTTCACTCCCCGCCTACTCGGCCGCTGAAGCTTTCTTT.

On this clonotype: It may be a read error: a sequence one base away is much more abundant. This chain links TRBV6-5 with TRBJ1-2, with D uncertain. The CDR3 spans 13 residues. The germline CDR1 and CDR2 sequences are MNHEY and SVGAGI. Trimming cost V 2 bases and J 8 bases, with 12 bases left between them. In DNA form, the CDR3 reads TGTGCCAGCAGTTACGGGTCGGTTTTGGGCTACACCTTC. This encodes CASSYGSVLGYTF.

The chain has TRBV18 and TRBJ2-5, with 7 bases matching TRBD1. Germline assignment: CDR1 KGHSH and CDR2 LQKENI. V was pared by 4 bases and J by 2 bases, with 13 bases of the junction left unmatched. The CDR3 is 17 amino acids. The DNA for the CDR3 is TGTGCCAGCTCACTCGAACCAGTTGCCAGGGGGCAAGAGACCCAGTACTTC. Translating it yields CASSLEPVARGQETQYF.

This clonotype came up many times. The chain employs TRBV12-3 or TRBV12-4 and TRBJ1-1; no clear D gene. The CDR3 runs 15 residues. Trimming shortened V by 4 bases and J by 3 bases, and 15 bases separated the two germline ends. CDR3 DNA: TGTGCCAGCAGTTCTAGAGAGGGCGGATACACTGAAGCTTTCTTT. As protein: CASSSREGGYTEAFF.

This clonotype was observed many times. The chain employs TRBV5-1 and TRBJ2-1, with D possibly TRBD1 on 6 matching bases. The V end was cut by 3 bases, the J end by 6 bases, with 10 bases between. CDR1 SGHRS and CDR2 YFSETQ come from the germline V gene. This CDR3 is 13 amino acids long. The CDR3 sequence is CASSWGQRNEQFF. DNA of the CDR3: TGCGCCAGCAGCTGGGGACAACGCAATGAGCAGTTCTTC.

This clonotype occurred many times. V usage is TRBV5-1 and J usage is TRBJ2-3, with D tentatively TRBD2 (5 bases). Trimming stripped 8 bases from V and 6 bases from J, with 13 bases between. CDR3 length: 12 amino acids. CDR1 is SGHRS and CDR2 is YFSETQ in the germline V gene. For the CDR3, the DNA is TGCGCCAGAATGGCCCAGCGGGATACGCAGTATTTT. Translation gives CARMAQRDTQYF. Drawing the rest from reference TRBV5-1 and TRBJ2-3, the complete variable domain is KAGVTQTPRYLIKTRGQQVTLSCSPISGHRSVSWYQQTPGQGLQFLFEYFSETQRNKGNFPGRFSGRQFSNSRSEMNVSTLELGDSALYLCARMAQRDTQYFGPGTRLTVL.

This clonotype was observed many times. This chain joins TRBV2 and TRBJ2-5; D call uncertain. The V end was cut by 7 bases, the J end by 4 bases, with 7 bases between. This CDR3 region has 11 residues. Per germline, CDR1 SNHLY and CDR2 FYNNEI. The CDR3 DNA follows: TGTGCCAGCACGACGGGAGAGACCCAGTACTTC. As protein: CASTTGETQYF. The complete variable domain, with remaining parts taken from reference TRBV2 and TRBJ2-5, reads EPEVTQTPSHQVTQMGQEVILRCVPISNHLYFYWYRQILGQKVEFLVSFYNNEISEKSEIFDDQFSVERPDGSNFTLKIRSTKLEDSAMYFCASTTGETQYFGPGTRLLVL.

This clonotype was observed at least ten times. The CDR3 loop reads CASSEQGGRQETQYF. The CDR3 DNA reads as TGTGCCAGCAGTGAGCAGGGAGGGAGGCAAGAGACCCAGTACTTC. The chain combines TRBV2 with TRBJ2-5; 7 positions match TRBD2. Germline V gene lookup returns CDR1 SNHLY and CDR2 FYNNEI. The CDR3 is 15 amino acids. The junction had 6 bases not matched to a gene; V was cut back by 3 bases and J by 2 bases. Variable domain in full (rest from reference TRBV2 and TRBJ2-5): EPEVTQTPSHQVTQMGQEVILRCVPISNHLYFYWYRQILGQKVEFLVSFYNNEISEKSEIFDDQFSVERPDGSNFTLKIRSTKLEDSAMYFCASSEQGGRQETQYFGPGTRLLVL.

Many counts were recorded for this clonotype. The CDR3 sequence is CSVAVLTEYYGYTF. Written as DNA, the CDR3 is TGCAGCGTTGCTGTCCTGACGGAGTACTATGGCTACACCTTC. The gene calls are TRBV29-1 and TRBJ1-2, with unresolved D. The germline V and J ends were trimmed by 4 bases and 3 bases, with 15 bases remaining between them. Germline V gene sequence: CDR1 SQVTM, CDR2 ANQGSEA. The CDR3 is 14 residues long.

This clonotype was recorded many times. The chain has TRBV28 and TRBJ2-7; TRBD2 is a possible D gene (6 bases). V lost 5 bases and J 7 bases, leaving 18 bases between the germline ends. Germline assignment: CDR1 MDHEN and CDR2 SYDVKM. The CDR3 runs 14 residues. The CDR3 sequence: CASSRGLPTAEQYF. CDR3 DNA sequence: TGTGCCAGCAGTCGCGGACTACCTACGGCTGAGCAGTACTTC.

At least ten counts were recorded for this clonotype. The rearrangement links TRBV4-3 to TRBJ1-2; possibly TRBD1 for D (5 bases). The CDR3 is made up of 13 amino acids. The germline CDR1 and CDR2 sequences are LGHNA and YSLEER. V gave up 4 bases and J gave up 7 bases, with 13 bases separating them. The CDR3 DNA follows: TGCGCCAGCAGCCCGATCGGGGGTCCTGGCTACACCTTC. Translating gives CASSPIGGPGYTF.

Note on this clonotype: A much larger clonotype is one base distant, so this may be a read error. The rearrangement uses TRBV5-1 and TRBJ1-1, with TRBD1 matching over 7 bases. Germline CDR1 is SGHRS and CDR2 is YFSETQ. CDR3 length: 13 residues. The CDR3 sequence: CVSSLVEGAEAFF. CDR3 DNA sequence: TGCGTCAGCAGCTTGGTAGAGGGGGCTGAGGCTTTCTTT.

This clonotype was counted many times. The chain carries TRBV5-1 and TRBJ2-3; either TRBD1 or TRBD2 may supply D (5 bases each). This CDR3 is built from 13 residues. V lost 7 bases and J 2 bases, leaving 11 bases between the germline ends. Germline CDR1 and CDR2: SGHRS and YFSETQ. The CDR3 DNA reads as TGCGCCAGCGGGGCAGGACTCACAGATACGCAGTATTTT. Its translation: CASGAGLTDTQYF.

The sample holds many counts of this clonotype. The J gene is TRBJ2-3, the V gene TRBV2, with D possibly TRBD2 on 6 matching bases. This CDR3 is 13 amino acids long. With 8 bases removed from V and 6 bases from J, the gap between germline ends came to 15 bases. Germline CDR1 is SNHLY and CDR2 is FYNNEI. CDR3 DNA: TGTGCCAGCGTTCCCGCGGGGACCGATACGCAGTATTTT. Its protein is CASVPAGTDTQYF.

This clonotype was seen many times. The chain employs TRBV7-2 and TRBJ2-5; possibly TRBD2 for D (6 bases). The CDR3 covers 15 residues. Trimming removed 0 bases at V and 4 bases at J, with 12 bases between. Germline V gene lookup returns CDR1 SGHTA and CDR2 FQGNSA. The CDR3, as DNA: TGTGCCAGCAGCTTAGCGACTAGTTTACGAGAGACCCAGTACTTC. Encoded protein: CASSLATSLRETQYF.

This clonotype appeared many times. The V gene is TRBV3-1, the J gene TRBJ2-5; 8 nucleotides match TRBD1. The trim removed 4 bases at V and 4 bases at J, leaving 5 bases unmatched. Germline CDR1 LGHDT, CDR2 YNNKEL (reference sequence). The CDR3 is 14 residues long. The CDR3 is CASSLRTGLETQYF. CDR3 nucleotides: TGTGCCAGCAGCCTCCGGACAGGGTTAGAGACCCAGTACTTC.

This clonotype was observed many times. The J gene is TRBJ1-1, the V gene TRBV7-2, with no clear D. Between the trimmed V and J ends, which lost 4 bases and 0 bases, there was a span of 12 bases. The CDR3 is 15 residues long. CDR1 and CDR2 from the germline V gene are SGHTA and FQGNSA. CDR3 sequence: CASSSTNWMNTEAFF. The CDR3, as DNA: TGTGCCAGCAGCTCCACGAACTGGATGAACACTGAAGCTTTCTTT.

This clonotype was found many times. The J gene is TRBJ1-2, the V gene TRBV4-1; D ambiguous. This CDR3 has 14 amino acids. V lost 4 bases, J lost 8 bases, and 17 bases lay in between. The germline CDR1 and CDR2 sequences are MGHRA and YSYEKL. In DNA form, the CDR3 reads TGCGCCAGCAGCCCTGGACCAACTTTTGGGGGCTACACCTTC. Its translation is CASSPGPTFGGYTF.

The V and J genes are TRBV18 and TRBJ2-3; 7 bases align to TRBD2. The CDR3 spans 14 residues. The junction had 4 bases not matched to a gene; V was cut back by 2 bases and J by 5 bases. Germline V gene sequence: CDR1 KGHSH, CDR2 LQKENI. CDR3 sequence: CASSPKAGVDTQYF. The CDR3 coding sequence is TGTGCCAGCTCACCAAAGGCGGGGGTAGATACGCAGTATTTT.

The sample holds many counts of this clonotype. V and J are TRBV5-1 and TRBJ2-2; D not resolved. Germline V gene data show CDR1 as SGHRS and CDR2 as YFSETQ. Trimming shortened V by 0 bases and J by 0 bases, and 21 bases separated the two germline ends. This CDR3 spans 20 amino acids. This CDR3 is CASSLVRGLKGRSNTGELFF. The CDR3 DNA reads as TGCGCCAGCAGCTTGGTACGTGGGTTAAAGGGAAGGTCGAACACCGGGGAGCTGTTTTTT.

This clonotype was observed many times. The chain carries TRBV5-1 and TRBJ1-1; 7 bases map to TRBD1. Germline V gene sequence: CDR1 SGHRS, CDR2 YFSETQ. J lost 4 bases, V lost 0 bases, and 6 bases had no gene match. This CDR3 comprises 15 residues. For the CDR3, the DNA is TGCGCCAGCAGCTTGGCGACAGGGAGAGGCACTGAAGCTTTCTTT. Its protein is CASSLATGRGTEAFF.

This clonotype was counted ten times or more. V and J are TRBV6-1 and TRBJ1-4, with TRBD1 matching over 8 bases. Germline V gene sequence: CDR1 MNHNS, CDR2 SASEGT. The CDR3 sequence is 15 residues long. With V trimmed by 6 bases and J by 7 bases, 10 bases remained unmatched. The CDR3 bases are TGTGCCAGCAGGCAAACAGGGGGAAAGAGTGAAAAACTGTTTTTT. Its translation: CASRQTGGKSEKLFF.

This clonotype was seen ten or more times. The genes are TRBV7-9 and TRBJ1-1, with TRBD1 matching over 10 bases. J lost 8 bases, V lost 6 bases, and 3 bases had no gene match. Germline assignment: CDR1 SEHNR and CDR2 FQNEAQ (reference sequence). This CDR3 has 12 amino acids. CDR3 protein: CASRQTGGEAFF. The CDR3 nucleotides read TGTGCCAGCAGGCAGACAGGGGGCGAAGCTTTCTTT.

The chain links TRBV29-1 to TRBJ1-2; D is unclear. The CDR3 runs 13 residues. Per the germline V gene, CDR1 is SQVTM and CDR2 is ANQGSEA. The ends were cut back, 3 bases at V and 3 bases at J, with 11 bases in the middle. The CDR3 sequence: CSVDPTGDYGYTF. The CDR3 coding sequence is TGCAGCGTTGACCCGACCGGCGACTATGGCTACACCTTC.